This TCR beta chain was recorded in a study of technical replicates of blood from several donors. Germline values: CDR1 SGHRS, CDR2 YFSETQ. The length of the CDR3 is 16 residues. Trimming shortened V by 0 bases and J by 2 bases, and 12 bases separated the two germline ends. Clones were read by immunoSEQ multiplex PCR, and TCRdb kept only the in-frame ones, dropping some. The data show approximately 100,000 clones, with 95% to 96% seen just once and approximately 0.2% held by the top ten. Sample: T cells isolated from PBMCs. The receptor's source is a human donor in good health. The V gene is TRBV5-1, the J gene TRBJ2-1; D is perhaps TRBD1 (6 bases). The CDR3 here is CASSLETGLAYNEQFF. CDR3 DNA sequence: TGCGCCAGCAGCTTGGAAACAGGGTTGGCCTACAATGAGCAGTTCTTC.